The sample holds a few counts of the clone carrying this TCR beta chain. Its antigen is not known. The data are from a study of human T cells and chemical hapten exposure. Study-wide points: Expanded TCRs made up significantly more big CDR3 similarity clusters than controls did. No alteration of TCRs above 1 in 1000 frequency was seen with DPC sensitization.

This sample's time point: patch test 2, 6 weeks after DPC sensitization. Treatment denoted: therapeutic diphenylcyclopropenone sensitization with weekly scalp DPC. Between the trimmed V and J ends, which lost 7 bases and 1 base, there was a span of 4 bases. The germline CDR1 and CDR2 sequences are MDHEN and SYDVKM. The CDR3 runs 11 residues. TCRdb re-called the RACE reads through MiXCR, storing one row per CDR3 protein. Here the sample spans a few hundred thousand distinct CDR3 sequences, roughly 6% being singletons. The TCR originated in a woman aged 18-35 years with alopecia areata. Some clones in this sample may be carry-over from other donors' samples. The gene calls are TRBV28 and TRBJ2-5; no clear D. Sequencing was performed on whole blood, taken in connection with sensitization to the hapten diphenylcyclopropenone (DPC). DNA for the CDR3: TGTGCCAGCAACTCCCAAGAGACCCAGTACTTC. Protein sequence: CASNSQETQYF.